Below are 14 T cell receptor beta chains sequenced from a single sample in a study of blood T cells in healthy people across ages. The use of a sample-barcoded 5' primer and a J-beta primer mix characterized a second PCR of roughly 7 to 11 cycles. TCRdb re-analysed the 5' RACE reads in MiXCR, keeping a single row per CDR3 protein. The data contain approximately 780,000 distinct CDR3 sequences, 25% to 30% of them seen just once; the ten biggest clones take up over 2.5%. These sequences were also reported in another study, on T cells of mothers and their children.

The sequencing sample was made of blood. Receptors originate from a boy younger than 18 in good health.

This sequence joins TRBV27 and TRBJ2-5, with 11 bases that match TRBD2. This CDR3 contains 17 residues. The J segment lost 10 bases and the V segment lost 4 bases, leaving 17 bases of the junction unmatched. Germline V gene sequence: CDR1 MNHEY, CDR2 SMNVEV (reference sequence). The CDR3 DNA reads TGTGCCAGCAGTTCCCCCCTCCTAGCGGGGGGTCCGGTTGGCCAGTACTTC. Residues: CASSSPLLAGGPVGQYF.

The chain has TRBV7-6 and TRBJ2-1; 8 bases map to TRBD1. The V segment lost 2 bases and the J segment 6 bases; nucleotides outside the gene matches: 6. CDR1 is SGHVS and CDR2 is FNYEAQ in the germline V gene. This CDR3 region has 15 residues. In DNA, the CDR3 is TGTGCCAGCAGCTTACCGTATCAGGGGGCCAATGAGCAGTTCTTC. Translation: CASSLPYQGANEQFF.

CDR3 loop: CAIIRLYRRLNYGYTF. The CDR3 coding sequence is TGTGCCATCATCCGGCTTTACCGACGGCTAAACTATGGCTACACCTTC. This chain links TRBV10-3 with TRBJ1-2; D remains ambiguous. CDR1 ENHRY and CDR2 SYGVKD come from the germline V gene. The CDR3 covers 16 residues. V was trimmed by 7 bases and J by 2 bases, leaving 20 bases between them.

This clonotype was found a few times. The V and J genes are TRBV7-8 and TRBJ2-5; TRBD2 aligns across 15 bases. The end of the DNA is better explained by TRBJ2-1, so the J call may be wrong. The CDR3 contains 15 residues. CDR1 and CDR2 (germline): SGHVS, FQNEAQ. For the CDR3, the DNA is TGTGCCAGCAGCTTCGGACTAGCGGGGGGGTATGAGCAGTTCTTC. This gives the protein CASSFGLAGGYEQFF.

The rearrangement uses TRBV29-1 and TRBJ1-2, with 7 bases identical to TRBD1. Per germline, CDR1 SQVTM and CDR2 ANQGSEA. V lost 4 bases and J lost 8; bases outside the gene matches: 4. The CDR3 runs 11 residues. As DNA, the CDR3 is TGCAGCGTTGTGATACAGGGGGGCTACACCTTC. Translating it yields CSVVIQGGYTF.

The V gene is TRBV10-3, the J gene TRBJ2-7, with TRBD1 as a possible D gene (6 bases). CDR1 is ENHRY, CDR2 SYGVKD, per germline. V was clipped by 6 bases and J by 0 bases, with 15 bases between them. The CDR3 totals 15 residues. CDR3 sequence: CAIRNYPDSSYEQYF. CDR3 nucleotide sequence: TGTGCCATCAGGAACTACCCGGACAGCTCCTACGAGCAGTACTTC.

The chain is built from TRBV23-1 and TRBJ2-7; D possibly uses TRBD1 or TRBD2 (5 bases each). TRBV23-1 is reported as an ORF; its role is uncertain. This CDR3 has 17 residues. Trimming took off 8 bases at V and 2 bases at J, with 25 bases between the two ends. Here the CDR3 DNA reads TGCGCCAGCGCCGCCCATAGGGGCTACCGGGGAACCTACGAGCAGTACTTC. Its translation is CASAAHRGYRGTYEQYF.

There are a few counts of this clonotype. The chain couples TRBV12-3 or TRBV12-4 to TRBJ1-1; possible D gene TRBD1, 5 bases. Trimming took off 7 bases at V and 0 bases at J, with 12 bases between the two ends. The CDR3 is made up of 14 amino acids. The CDR3 spells CASTTDNLNTEAFF. The CDR3 region has the DNA TGTGCCAGCACCACGGACAACTTGAACACTGAAGCTTTCTTT.

This chain connects TRBV11-2 to TRBJ2-1; 8 bases fit TRBD2. CDR1 is SGHAT and CDR2 is FQNNGV in the germline V gene. V shed 2 bases, J shed 4 bases, and the junction held 7 bases outside the gene matches. The CDR3 covers 16 residues. In DNA form, the CDR3 reads TGTGCCAGCAGCTTATCTTCTCCGGGGGGGTACAATGAGCAGTTCTTC. It codes for CASSLSSPGGYNEQFF.

This chain uses TRBV11-1 with TRBJ2-6; D unresolved. V shed 3 bases and J shed 0 bases, with 15 bases lying between them. This CDR3 region has 18 residues. Germline values: CDR1 SGHAT, CDR2 FQDESV (reference sequence). The CDR3 nucleotides read TGTGCCAGCAGCTTTTATGGACGACGGAGCTCTGGGGCCAACGTCCTGACTTTC. Translation: CASSFYGRRSSGANVLTF.

The chain joins TRBV7-9 to TRBJ1-2; D is possibly TRBD1 (6 bases). CDR3 size: 19 residues. V lost 6 bases and J 3 bases, leaving 29 bases between the germline ends. Per germline, CDR1 SEHNR and CDR2 FQNEAQ (reference sequence). CDR3 sequence reads: CASRPDLDRTEQRDYGYTF. The CDR3 bases are TGTGCCAGCAGGCCAGACCTTGACCGGACAGAACAACGTGACTATGGCTACACCTTC.

Details on this clonotype: Since the CDR3 does not end with the conserved phenylalanine or tryptophan, this likely comes from a read error. The limits of the CDR3 on the DNA are not certain, so only TCRdb's listed CDR3 is given. This chain uses TRBV20-1 with TRBJ1-4. Germline CDR1 is DFQATT and CDR2 is SNEGSKA (reference sequence). The CDR3 has 11 amino acids, counting both end residues. The CDR3 reads CSASPGYLVFC.

The rearrangement links TRBV20-1 to TRBJ2-5, with 8 bases lining up with TRBD1. The J call may be incorrect, as the DNA end agrees better with TRBJ2-7. Per the germline V gene, CDR1 is DFQATT and CDR2 is SNEGSKA (reference sequence). CDR3 size: 16 residues. CDR3 DNA sequence: TGCAGTGCTAGAGATGCGAAGACAGGGGAGTTTGGCGAGCAGTACTTC. It specifies CSARDAKTGEFGEQYF.

This clonotype has only one observation. The V and J genes are TRBV6-1 and TRBJ1-2; D perhaps matches TRBD1 (5 bases). Deletions cut 3 bases from V and 9 bases from J, with 11 bases between. Looked up from germline, CDR1 is MNHNS and CDR2 is SASEGT. The CDR3 covers 12 residues. In DNA, the CDR3 is TGTGCCAGCAGTGAGGGGCGACCTAGCTACACCTTC. It yields the protein CASSEGRPSYTF.